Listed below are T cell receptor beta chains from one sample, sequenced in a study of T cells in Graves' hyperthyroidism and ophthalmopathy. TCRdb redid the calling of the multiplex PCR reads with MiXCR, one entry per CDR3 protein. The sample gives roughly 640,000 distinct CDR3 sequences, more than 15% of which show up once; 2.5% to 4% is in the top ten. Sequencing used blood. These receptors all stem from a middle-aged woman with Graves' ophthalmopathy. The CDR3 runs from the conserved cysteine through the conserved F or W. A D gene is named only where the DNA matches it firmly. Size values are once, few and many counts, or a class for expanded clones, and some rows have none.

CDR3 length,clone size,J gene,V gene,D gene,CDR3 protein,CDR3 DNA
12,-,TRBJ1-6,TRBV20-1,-,CSARRADSPLHF,TGCAGTGCCCGGCGAGCGGATTCACCCCTCCACTTT
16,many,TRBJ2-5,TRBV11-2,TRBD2,CASSFAGGGGGETQYF,TGTGCCAGCAGCTTTGCCGGCGGCGGGGGGGGCGAGACCCAGTACTTC
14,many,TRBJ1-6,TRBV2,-,CASSEGAFNSPLHF,TGTGCCAGCAGTGAAGGGGCCTTTAATTCACCCCTCCACTTT
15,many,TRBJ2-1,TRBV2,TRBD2,CASRLLAGTYNEQFF,TGTGCCAGCAGGTTACTAGCGGGAACCTACAATGAGCAGTTCTTC
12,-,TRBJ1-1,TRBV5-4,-,CASTWGGTEAFF,TGTGCCAGTACCTGGGGGGGCACTGAAGCTTTCTTT
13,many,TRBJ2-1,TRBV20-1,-,CSAETGGPNEQFF,TGCAGTGCTGAGACAGGAGGTCCCAATGAGCAGTTCTTC
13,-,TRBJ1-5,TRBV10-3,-,CAISPGGNQPQHF,TGTGCCATCAGTCCAGGGGGCAATCAGCCCCAGCATTTT
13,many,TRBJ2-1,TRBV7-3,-,CASSTTAYNEQFF,TGTGCCAGCAGTACGACAGCCTACAATGAGCAGTTCTTC
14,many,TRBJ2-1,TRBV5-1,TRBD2,CASSLAGSHNEQFF,TGCGCCAGCAGCCTAGCGGGGTCCCACAATGAGCAGTTCTTC
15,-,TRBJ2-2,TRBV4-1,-,CASSREGGNTGELFF,TGCGCCAGCAGCCGAGAGGGAGGGAACACCGGGGAGCTGTTTTTT
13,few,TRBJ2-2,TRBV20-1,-,CSATPGPNTGLFF,TGCAGTGCCACCCCTGGACCGAATACCGGGCTGTTTTTT
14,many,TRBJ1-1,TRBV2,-,CASKIEAANTEAFF,TGTGCCAGCAAGATTGAGGCAGCGAACACTGAAGCTTTCTTT
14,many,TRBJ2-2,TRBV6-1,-,CASRDYRSTGELFF,TGTGCCAGCAGGGACTACAGGAGCACCGGGGAGCTGTTTTTT
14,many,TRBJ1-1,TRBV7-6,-,CASSLDGWITEAFF,TGTGCCAGCAGCTTGGACGGGTGGATCACTGAAGCTTTCTTT
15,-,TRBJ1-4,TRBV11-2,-,CASSRPGVANEKLFF,TGTGCCAGCAGCCGTCCGGGGGTAGCTAATGAAAAACTGTTTTTT
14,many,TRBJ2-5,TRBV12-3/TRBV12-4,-,CASSFNGEQETQYF,TGTGCCAGCAGTTTCAACGGGGAACAAGAGACCCAGTACTTC
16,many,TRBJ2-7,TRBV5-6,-,CASSLHLGPSSYEQYF,TGTGCCAGCAGCTTACACCTGGGACCGAGCTCCTACGAGCAGTACTTC
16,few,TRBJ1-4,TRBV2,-,CASSPRLSPANEKLFF,TGTGCCAGCAGTCCCCGGCTTTCCCCGGCTAATGAAAAACTGTTTTTT
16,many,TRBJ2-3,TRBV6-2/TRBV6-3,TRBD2,CASTPGLAGGTDTQYF,TGTGCCAGCACCCCGGGACTAGCGGGAGGCACAGATACGCAGTATTTT
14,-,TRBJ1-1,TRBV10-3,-,CAISASGDNTEAFF,TGTGCCATCAGTGCCAGCGGAGACAACACTGAAGCTTTCTTT
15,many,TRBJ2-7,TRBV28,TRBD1,CASSAQTGAGYEQYF,TGTGCCAGCAGTGCCCAGACAGGGGCAGGGTACGAGCAGTACTTC
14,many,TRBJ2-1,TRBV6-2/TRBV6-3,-,CASSYSAGSLEQFF,TGTGCCAGCAGTTACTCGGCGGGAAGTCTTGAGCAGTTCTTC
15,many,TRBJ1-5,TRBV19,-,CASSIWDGYNQPQHF,TGTGCCAGTAGTATCTGGGACGGATACAATCAGCCCCAGCATTTT
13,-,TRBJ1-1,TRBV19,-,CASSTSRNTEAFF,TGTGCCAGTAGTACCTCCAGGAACACTGAAGCTTTCTTT
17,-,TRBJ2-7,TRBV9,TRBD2,CASSNKTSSRRTVEQYF,TGTGCCAGCAGCAACAAGACTAGCAGTCGAAGGACGGTCGAGCAGTACTTC
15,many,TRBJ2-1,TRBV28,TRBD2,CASSPQRGRPGEQFF,TGTGCCAGCAGTCCTCAGCGGGGTCGACCCGGTGAGCAGTTCTTC
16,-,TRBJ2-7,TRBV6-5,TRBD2,CASSYGGTSGTDEQYF,TGTGCCAGCAGTTACGGGGGGACTAGCGGGACTGACGAGCAGTACTTC
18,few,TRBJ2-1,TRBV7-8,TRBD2,CASSLGRLAGGPLYEQFF,TGTGCCAGCAGCTTAGGACGACTAGCGGGAGGGCCTCTGTATGAGCAGTTCTTC
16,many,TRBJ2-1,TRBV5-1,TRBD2,CASSPGTSGAYNEQFF,TGCGCCAGCAGCCCCGGGACTAGCGGGGCCTACAATGAGCAGTTCTTC